Listed below are T cell receptor beta chains from one sample, sequenced in a study of technical replicates of blood from several donors. Sequencing used immunoSEQ multiplex PCR; TCRdb keeps in-frame clones, though not all of them. The table records some 98,000 clones, around 95% of them present only once. The material sequenced was T cells isolated from PBMCs. These TCRs come from a human donor in good health. The CDR3 runs from the conserved cysteine through the conserved F or W. The D gene is left open where the match is weak. Clone sizes are given selectively: once, few, many, or a class where the clone is expanded.

clone size	V gene	D gene	CDR3 length	J gene	CDR3 DNA	CDR3 protein
NA	TRBV18	TRBD2	14	TRBJ2-7	TGTGCCAGCTCACCGACCGGGGGGAGCTACGAGCAGTACTTC	CASSPTGGSYEQYF
NA	TRBV4-1	TRBD1	14	TRBJ1-2	TGCGCCAGCAGCCCAGGGGACAGGATGAATGGCTACACCTTC	CASSPGDRMNGYTF
NA	TRBV4-2	NA	12	TRBJ2-1	TGTGCCAGCAGCTCCCCCTTCAATGAGCAGTTCTTC	CASSSPFNEQFF
NA	TRBV28	TRBD2	16	TRBJ2-3	TGTGCCAGCAGTCCAATTAGCGGGAGGGCCGTAGATACGCAGTATTTT	CASSPISGRAVDTQYF
NA	TRBV30	TRBD1	14	TRBJ1-2	TGTGCCTGGATTTCCGGGACAGGGTCGGAAGGCTACACCTTC	CAWISGTGSEGYTF
NA	TRBV4-1	TRBD2	21	TRBJ2-3	TGCGCCAGCAGCCAAGAGAGACTAGCGGGGGGGCCCTGGCGGAGCACAGATACGCAGTATTTT	CASSQERLAGGPWRSTDTQYF
NA	TRBV6-6	NA	13	TRBJ1-1	TGTGCCAGCAGTTACGAGCAGGGCACTGAAGCTTTCTTT	CASSYEQGTEAFF
NA	TRBV5-1	NA	12	TRBJ2-7	TGCGCCAGCGGTGCAGATTTCTACGAGCAGTACTTC	CASGADFYEQYF
NA	TRBV6-5	TRBD1	14	TRBJ2-5	TGTGCCAGCAGTGACCGGGACAGGGTAGAGACCCAGTACTTC	CASSDRDRVETQYF
NA	TRBV4-2	TRBD1	17	TRBJ1-2	TGTGCCAGCAGCCAGGGGCCGACGTCAGGGGGCGCCTATGGCTACACCTTC	CASSQGPTSGGAYGYTF
NA	TRBV7-9	NA	15	TRBJ2-4	TGTGCCAGCAGCTTGCAGGGGATGGCCAAAAACATTCAGTACTTC	CASSLQGMAKNIQYF
NA	TRBV27	TRBD1	12	TRBJ2-7	TGTGCCAGCAGTATGACAGGGGACGAGCAGTACTTC	CASSMTGDEQYF
NA	TRBV6-1	NA	15	TRBJ1-5	TGTGCCAGCAGTGCACAGGTGGATAGCAATCAGCCCCAGCATTTT	CASSAQVDSNQPQHF
NA	TRBV6-1	NA	13	TRBJ2-3	TGTGCCAGCAGTCTGGGGGGTCTCAATACGCAGTATTTT	CASSLGGLNTQYF
NA	TRBV15	NA	14	TRBJ1-1	TGTGCCACCAGCAGAAACCGGGACACCGACGAAGCTTTCTTT	CATSRNRDTDEAFF
NA	TRBV7-9	NA	14	TRBJ1-4	TGTGCCAGCAGTAAGACAGGAACTAATGAAAAACTGTTTTTT	CASSKTGTNEKLFF
NA	TRBV6-5	TRBD2	14	TRBJ2-7	TGTGCCGCGGCGACTAGCGGGACGGTTTACGAGCAGTACTTC	CAAATSGTVYEQYF
NA	TRBV7-9	NA	15	TRBJ1-2	TGTGCCAGCAGCTTAGTGCAACAGGCTTCCTATGGCTACACCTTC	CASSLVQQASYGYTF
NA	TRBV5-4	NA	17	TRBJ1-1	TGTGCCAGCAGCTTGGTCGGTTTCGCGGGAGCGGGGACTGAAGCTTTCTTT	CASSLVGFAGAGTEAFF
NA	TRBV9	TRBD1	16	TRBJ2-1	TGTGCCAGCAGCGGGATGAGACAGGGGGTTTCCAATGAGCAGTTCTTC	CASSGMRQGVSNEQFF
NA	TRBV4-2	NA	14	TRBJ1-2	TGTGCCAGCAGCCAAGGCGTCGGCAGGCCTAGCTACACCTTC	CASSQGVGRPSYTF
NA	TRBV18	NA	17	TRBJ2-1	TGTGCCAGCTCACCACCGAGACAGGGAGGTTTCTACAATGAGCAGTTCTTC	CASSPPRQGGFYNEQFF
once	TRBV10-3	NA	15	TRBJ1-5	TGTGCCATCAGTGAAGGAGGGGCGAAGTTTCAGCCCCAGCATTTT	CAISEGGAKFQPQHF
NA	TRBV5-1	TRBD2	19	TRBJ2-1	TGCGCCAGCAGCTTGGTTACCGGCGGACTAGCGGGAACCTACAATGAGCAGTTCTTC	CASSLVTGGLAGTYNEQFF
NA	TRBV19	NA	17	TRBJ1-4	TGTGCCAGTAGTATACAGTGGGCCAGGGCTCCGCGTGCAAAACTGTTTTTT	CASSIQWARAPRAKLFF
NA	TRBV5-1	NA	16	TRBJ2-5	TGCGCCAGCAGCCGGAGGTCCAGCGGGACACAAGAGACCCAGTACTTC	CASSRRSSGTQETQYF
NA	TRBV29-1	NA	13	TRBJ2-7	TGCAGCGTTGTAACACAGGGATTCTACGAGCAGTACTTC	CSVVTQGFYEQYF
NA	TRBV7-3	TRBD1	13	TRBJ2-3	TGTGCCAGCAGCTCGACAGGGGTTGATACGCAGTATTTT	CASSSTGVDTQYF
NA	TRBV2	NA	17	TRBJ2-7	TGTGCCAGCACCACTTCCTCGGGAGGACAGGGTGCCTACGAGCAGTACTTC	CASTTSSGGQGAYEQYF
NA	TRBV5-1	NA	15	TRBJ2-2	TGCGCCAGCAGCTTTAATAGGGGTGCCACCGGGGAGCTGTTTTTT	CASSFNRGATGELFF
NA	TRBV5-1	TRBD2	16	TRBJ2-3	TGCGCCAGCACTCACGGAGCGGGAGGTGGCACAGATACGCAGTATTTT	CASTHGAGGGTDTQYF
NA	TRBV5-1	TRBD2	17	TRBJ2-1	TGCGCCAGCAGCGGCCGGCCGGGACTAGCGGGACCTAATGAGCAGTTCTTC	CASSGRPGLAGPNEQFF
NA	TRBV19	TRBD1	16	TRBJ1-2	TGTGCCAGTAGGGGGGCTACCGGGACAGGGAACTATGGCTACACCTTC	CASRGATGTGNYGYTF
NA	TRBV27	NA	15	TRBJ1-6	TGTGCCAGCAGTTTATCCTTCAGCGGCCATTCACCCCTCCACTTT	CASSLSFSGHSPLHF
NA	TRBV14	TRBD1	14	TRBJ1-4	TGTGCCAGCAGCCGGGGACAGGGCTTTGAAAAACTGTTTTTT	CASSRGQGFEKLFF